This note documents a single T cell receptor (beta chain) sequence. The target antigen is unknown. These data originate in a study of a mutant IDH1 vaccine in newly diagnosed glioma. Overall study context: Therapy received beforehand was radiotherapy, temozolomide, or both, with most patients given both. Study observations and caveats: Alterations occurring in top peripheral T cell clonotypes seemed unrelated to pseudoprogression.

Germline trimming cut 4 bases from V and 7 bases from J; bases unmatched to any gene: 13. Per germline, CDR1 SGHRS and CDR2 YFSETQ. This CDR3 is 15 amino acids long. Assay: immunoSEQ multiplex PCR; the TCRdb copy retains only in-frame clones and omits some. Here the sample spans 80,000 to 100,000 clones, around four fifths being singletons. Time point indicated: baseline, week 1 (first vaccination visit). As to treatment: pre-vaccination baseline after standard-of-care therapy. This specimen consisted of PBMCs, obtained from a glioma patient treated with radiotherapy, temozolomide or both. The receptor's source is a man aged 35-49 years with glioma. The chain carries TRBV5-1 and TRBJ2-5; 7 positions match TRBD1. CDR3 coding DNA: TGCGCCAGCAGCCCACGGACAGGATCCGCGGGGACCCAGTACTTC. Its translation: CASSPRTGSAGTQYF.